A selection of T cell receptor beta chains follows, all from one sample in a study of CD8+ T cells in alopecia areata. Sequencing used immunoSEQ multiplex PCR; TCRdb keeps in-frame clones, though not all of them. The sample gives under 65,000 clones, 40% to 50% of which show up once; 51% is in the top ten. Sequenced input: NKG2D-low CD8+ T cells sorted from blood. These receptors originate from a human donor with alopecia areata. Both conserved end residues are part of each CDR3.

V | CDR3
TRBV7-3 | CASSSGTFNNEQFF
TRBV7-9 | CASSSVQGRGSYEQYF
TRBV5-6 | CASSSPGGGYNEQFF
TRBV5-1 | CASSSVRARERGETQYF
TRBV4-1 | CASSQAPSRTGVGEQYF
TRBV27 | CASSLSSGQASRGYTF
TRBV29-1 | CSVEVWETGELFF
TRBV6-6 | CASRADRGYEQYF
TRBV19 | CASRGQGFYSNQPQHF
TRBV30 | CAWSERILAKNIQYF
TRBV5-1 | CASSRNLQGLSSYNEQFF
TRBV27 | CASRMTRGTYEQYF
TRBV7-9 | CASSPQAGEVWETQYF
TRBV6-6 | CATSLAQRETQYF
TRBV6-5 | CASSYSSSYEQYF
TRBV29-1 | CSVITPDRYQPQHF
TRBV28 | CASSLGLARDNEQFF
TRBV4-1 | CASSQHKGPPGANVLTF
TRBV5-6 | CASSLAGAGDNQPQHF
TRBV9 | CASSGGAGDYNEQFF
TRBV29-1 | CSARGASGSYEQYF
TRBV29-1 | CSVDPTGAEKLFF
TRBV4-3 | CASSQRLNTEAFF
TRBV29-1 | CSELGSTSGSQETQYF
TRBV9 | CASGGREQFF
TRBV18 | CASSPPSETQYF
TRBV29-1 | CSVEDSRTAPERYF
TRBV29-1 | CSVIGGSGANVLTF
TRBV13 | CASSPGRYEQYF
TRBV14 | CASSHLIGGTEAFF
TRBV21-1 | CASEQGRSTGELFF
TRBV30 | CAWSVDQARSNQPQHF
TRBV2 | CASPLADSSYNEQFF
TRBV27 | CASSAGGTEAFF
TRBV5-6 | CASSSGTGGRQPQHF
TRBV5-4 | CASSLGQNYEQYF
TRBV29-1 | CSARGSKNIQYF
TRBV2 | CASSEGTSGRPSTDTQYF
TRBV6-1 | CASSELGVTEAFF
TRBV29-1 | CSVLPRDSPSYEQYF
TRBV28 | CASSFAGNPGEQFF
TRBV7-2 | CASSLDREPYEQYF
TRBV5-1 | CASSSIPDRAEKLFF
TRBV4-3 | CASSARLAESYEQYF
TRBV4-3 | CASSQVRLAGSYEQYF
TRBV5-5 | CASSLGRVGPYEQYF
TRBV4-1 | CASSQSTGIQYF
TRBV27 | CASSLGMGSTDTQYF
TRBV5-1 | CASSLGPGELFF
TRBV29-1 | CSVEGTSYEQYF
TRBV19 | CASSIRKLPGDEQFF
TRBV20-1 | CSARFVNEQFF
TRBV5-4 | CASSSTGVSYEQYF
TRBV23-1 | CASSQGDRRPYEQYF
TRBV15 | CATSTEGVSYEQYF